This T cell receptor (beta chain) was sequenced during a study of OX40 agonist ivuxolimab in advanced cancers. Points from the study as a whole: The antigen specificity of the peripheral T cells (those that were expanded) was not determined.

The CDR3 extends over 15 amino acids. J lost 4 bases, V lost 3 bases, and 6 bases had no gene match. Germline lookup yields CDR1 MGHDK and CDR2 SYGVNS. To note about this clone: The antigen remains undetermined.

Produced via immunoSEQ multiplex PCR; TCRdb's table is partial and in-frame only. The repertoire holds 35,000 to 45,000 clones, with 60% to 85% as singletons. This sequence was found in an adult with an advanced solid tumor such as melanoma, head and neck, liver or kidney cancer. The rearrangement joins TRBV25-1 to TRBJ2-3, with 8 bases fitting TRBD1. The source material was CD4+ or CD8+ T cells sorted from blood, sampled in a trial of the OX40 agonist ivuxolimab. The CDR3 protein is CASSDPRGRPDTQYF. The CDR3 nucleotides read TGTGCCAGCAGTGACCCCAGGGGGCGCCCAGATACGCAGTATTTT.